The present entry profiles one T cell receptor beta chain with its context. The antigen is undetermined. The record originates from a study of blood T cells in healthy people across ages. Then a second PCR, running roughly 7 to 11 cycles, was carried out with a sample-barcoded 5' primer and a J-beta primer mix. TCRdb reprocessed the 5' RACE reads via MiXCR and lists one record per CDR3 protein. The sample records over a million distinct CDR3 sequences, under 55% being singletons. Broader study findings: A roughly linear age-dependent decrease characterized TCR beta diversity per million T cells.

Germline V lookup: CDR1 MNHEY, CDR2 SMNVEV (reference sequence). The trim removed 7 bases at V and 5 bases at J, leaving 8 bases unmatched. CDR3 length: 14 amino acids. Individuals who donated were healthy Caucasians from Russia aged roughly 6 to 90. PBMCs were isolated at a quantity of at least 7 million per sample. The total RNA that was extracted per sample amounted to at least 5 micrograms. This chain uses TRBV27 with TRBJ1-1; 9 bases agree with TRBD1. The clonotype comes from a woman aged 18 to 35 in good health. Sequenced sample: blood. CDR3 DNA: TGTGCCAGCACTTTGGACAGGGGAAGGACTGAAGCTTTCTTT. Residues: CASTLDRGRTEAFF.